This T cell receptor (beta chain) stems from a study of blood T cell repertoires in COVID-19. The protocol was immunoSEQ multiplex PCR, while the TCRdb copy is restricted to in-frame clones and leaves out a portion. The data show 200,000 to 250,000 clones, 80% to 95% seen once. V lost 1 base and J lost 6, with 7 bases in between. CDR3 length equals 12 residues. In germline, CDR1 is LGHDT, CDR2 YNNKEL (reference sequence). The receptor's source is a young woman who had recovered from COVID-19. V gene TRBV3-1 (or the pseudogene TRBV3-2) combines with J gene TRBJ2-7; D unresolved. Material: PBMCs or T cells enriched from blood (not recorded which). CDR3 sequence reads: CASSQVSIEQYF. The CDR3, as DNA: TGTGCCAGCAGCCAAGTTTCCATCGAGCAGTACTTC.